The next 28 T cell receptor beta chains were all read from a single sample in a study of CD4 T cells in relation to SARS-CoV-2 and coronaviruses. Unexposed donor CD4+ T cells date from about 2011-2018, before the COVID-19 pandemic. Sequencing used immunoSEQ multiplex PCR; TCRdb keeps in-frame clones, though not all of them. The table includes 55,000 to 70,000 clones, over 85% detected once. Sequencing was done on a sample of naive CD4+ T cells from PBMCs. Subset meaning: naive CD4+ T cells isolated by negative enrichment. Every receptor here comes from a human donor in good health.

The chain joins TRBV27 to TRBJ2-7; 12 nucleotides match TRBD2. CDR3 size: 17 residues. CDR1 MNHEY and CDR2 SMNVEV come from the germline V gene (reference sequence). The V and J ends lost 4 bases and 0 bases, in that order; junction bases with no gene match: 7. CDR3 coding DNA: TGTGCCAGCAGTTCTCTAGCGGGAGGGAGGAGCTCCTACGAGCAGTACTTC. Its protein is CASSSLAGGRSSYEQYF.

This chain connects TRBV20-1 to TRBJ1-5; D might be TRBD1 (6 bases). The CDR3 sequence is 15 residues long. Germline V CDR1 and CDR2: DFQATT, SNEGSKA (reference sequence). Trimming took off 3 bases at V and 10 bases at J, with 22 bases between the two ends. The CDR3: CSASRSGVPTLPQHF. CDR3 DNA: TGCAGTGCTAGTAGGTCAGGGGTACCTACTCTACCCCAGCATTTT.

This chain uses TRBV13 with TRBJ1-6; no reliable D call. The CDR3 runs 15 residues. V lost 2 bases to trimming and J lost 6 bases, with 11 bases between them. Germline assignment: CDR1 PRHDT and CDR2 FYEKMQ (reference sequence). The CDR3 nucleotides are TGTGCCAGCAGCTTAAGTATCAGGTCTAATTCACCCCTCCACTTT. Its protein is CASSLSIRSNSPLHF. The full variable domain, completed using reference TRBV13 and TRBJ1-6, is AAGVIQSPRHLIKEKRETATLKCYPIPRHDTVYWYQQGPGQDPQFLISFYEKMQSDKGSIPDRFSAQQFSDYHSELNMSSLELGDSALYFCASSLSIRSNSPLHFGNGTRLTVT.

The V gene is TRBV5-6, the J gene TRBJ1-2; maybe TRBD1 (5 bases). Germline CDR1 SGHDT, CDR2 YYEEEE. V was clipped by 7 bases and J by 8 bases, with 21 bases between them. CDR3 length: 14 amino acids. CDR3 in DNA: TGTGCCAGCCTAATCTATTCCAGGGTGCGCGGCTACACCTTC. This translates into CASLIYSRVRGYTF. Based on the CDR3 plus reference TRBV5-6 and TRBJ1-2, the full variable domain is DAGVTQSPTHLIKTRGQQVTLRCSPKSGHDTVSWYQQALGQGPQFIFQYYEEEERQRGNFPDRFSGHQFPNYSSELNVNALLLGDSALYLCASLIYSRVRGYTFGSGTRLTVV.

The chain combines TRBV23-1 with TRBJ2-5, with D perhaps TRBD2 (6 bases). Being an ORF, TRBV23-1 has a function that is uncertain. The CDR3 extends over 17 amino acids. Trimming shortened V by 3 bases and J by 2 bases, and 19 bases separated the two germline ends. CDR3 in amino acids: CASSQGTAGRGQETQYF. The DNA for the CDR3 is TGCGCCAGCAGTCAGGGTACGGCCGGGAGAGGTCAAGAGACCCAGTACTTC.

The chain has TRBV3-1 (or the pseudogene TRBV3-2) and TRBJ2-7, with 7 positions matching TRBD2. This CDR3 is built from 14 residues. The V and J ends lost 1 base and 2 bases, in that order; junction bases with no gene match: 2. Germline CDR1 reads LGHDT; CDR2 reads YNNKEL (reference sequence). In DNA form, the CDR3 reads TGTGCCAGCAGCCAAGTCCTAGCGGCCTACGAGCAGTACTTC. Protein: CASSQVLAAYEQYF.

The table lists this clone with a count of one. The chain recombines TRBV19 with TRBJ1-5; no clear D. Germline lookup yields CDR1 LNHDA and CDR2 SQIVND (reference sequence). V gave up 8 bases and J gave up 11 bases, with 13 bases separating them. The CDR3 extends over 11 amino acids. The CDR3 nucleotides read TGTGCCAGTGAAAACTGGCGAACCCAGCATTTT. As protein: CASENWRTQHF.

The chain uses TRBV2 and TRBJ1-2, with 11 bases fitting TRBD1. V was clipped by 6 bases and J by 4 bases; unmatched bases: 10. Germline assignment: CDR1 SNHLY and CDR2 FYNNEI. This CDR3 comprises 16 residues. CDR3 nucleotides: TGTGCCAGCAGGAACCAGGGGACAGGGGGATTCTATGGCTACACCTTC. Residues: CASRNQGTGGFYGYTF. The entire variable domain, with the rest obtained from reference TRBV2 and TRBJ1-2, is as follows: EPEVTQTPSHQVTQMGQEVILRCVPISNHLYFYWYRQILGQKVEFLVSFYNNEISEKSEIFDDQFSVERPDGSNFTLKIRSTKLEDSAMYFCASRNQGTGGFYGYTFGSGTRLTVV.

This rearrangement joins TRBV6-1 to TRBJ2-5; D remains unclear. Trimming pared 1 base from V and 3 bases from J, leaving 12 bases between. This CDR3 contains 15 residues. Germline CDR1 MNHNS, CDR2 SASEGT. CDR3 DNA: TGTGCCAGCAGTGAAGGGTGGCCGGAAAAAGAGACCCAGTACTTC. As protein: CASSEGWPEKETQYF.

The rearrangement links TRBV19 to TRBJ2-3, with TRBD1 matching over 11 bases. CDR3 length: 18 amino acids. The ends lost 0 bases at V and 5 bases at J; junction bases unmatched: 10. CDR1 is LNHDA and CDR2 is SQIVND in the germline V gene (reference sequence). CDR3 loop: CASSIDHAGTGGIDTQYF. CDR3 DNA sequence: TGTGCCAGTAGTATAGACCACGCCGGGACAGGGGGTATAGATACGCAGTATTTT.

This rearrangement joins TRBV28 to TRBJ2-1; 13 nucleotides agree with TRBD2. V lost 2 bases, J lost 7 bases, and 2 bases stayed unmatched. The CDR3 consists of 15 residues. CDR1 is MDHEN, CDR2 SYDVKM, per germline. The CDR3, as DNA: TGTGCCAGCAGTTTACTGGGACTAGCGGGGAATGAGCAGTTCTTC. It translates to CASSLLGLAGNEQFF.

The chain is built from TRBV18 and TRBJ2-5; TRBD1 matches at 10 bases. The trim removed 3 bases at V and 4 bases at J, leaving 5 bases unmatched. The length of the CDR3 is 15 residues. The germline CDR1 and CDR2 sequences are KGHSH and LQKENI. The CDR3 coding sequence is TGTGCCAGCTCACCGCTCGGACAGGGGGGAGAGACCCAGTACTTC. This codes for CASSPLGQGGETQYF.

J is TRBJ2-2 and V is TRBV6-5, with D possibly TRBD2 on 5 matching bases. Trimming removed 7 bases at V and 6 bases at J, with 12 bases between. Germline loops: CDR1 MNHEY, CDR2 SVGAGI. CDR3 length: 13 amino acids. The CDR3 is CASKRASAGELFF. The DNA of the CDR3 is TGTGCCAGCAAGAGGGCCAGCGCCGGGGAGCTGTTTTTT.

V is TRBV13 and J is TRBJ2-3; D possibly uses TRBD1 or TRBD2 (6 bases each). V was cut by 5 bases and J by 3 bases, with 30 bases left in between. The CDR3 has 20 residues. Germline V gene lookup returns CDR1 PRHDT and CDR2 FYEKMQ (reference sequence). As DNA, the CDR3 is TGTGCCAGCAGCCGCCCCTACCGGGACAAATTACTAGCCGGTACAGATACGCAGTATTTT. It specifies CASSRPYRDKLLAGTDTQYF. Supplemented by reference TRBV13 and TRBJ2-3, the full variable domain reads AAGVIQSPRHLIKEKRETATLKCYPIPRHDTVYWYQQGPGQDPQFLISFYEKMQSDKGSIPDRFSAQQFSDYHSELNMSSLELGDSALYFCASSRPYRDKLLAGTDTQYFGPGTRLTVL.

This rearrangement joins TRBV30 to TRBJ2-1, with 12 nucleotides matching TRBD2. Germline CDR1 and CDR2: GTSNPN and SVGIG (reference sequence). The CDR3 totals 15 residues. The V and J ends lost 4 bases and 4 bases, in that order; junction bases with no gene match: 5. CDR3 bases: TGTGCCTGGACCCCAGGACTAGCGGGGTACAATGAGCAGTTCTTC. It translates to CAWTPGLAGYNEQFF.

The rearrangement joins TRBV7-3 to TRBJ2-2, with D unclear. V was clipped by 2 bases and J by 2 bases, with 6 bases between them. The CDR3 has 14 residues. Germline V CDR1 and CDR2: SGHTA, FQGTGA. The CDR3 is CASSLDTNTGELFF. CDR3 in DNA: TGTGCCAGCAGCTTAGACACCAACACCGGGGAGCTGTTTTTT.

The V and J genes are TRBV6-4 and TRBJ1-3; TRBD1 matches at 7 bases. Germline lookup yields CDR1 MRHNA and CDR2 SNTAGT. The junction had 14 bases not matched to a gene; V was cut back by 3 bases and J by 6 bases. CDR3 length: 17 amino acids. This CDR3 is CASSEKKDRAQSNTIYF. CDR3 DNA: TGTGCCAGCAGTGAAAAAAAAGACAGGGCTCAGTCAAACACCATATATTTT.

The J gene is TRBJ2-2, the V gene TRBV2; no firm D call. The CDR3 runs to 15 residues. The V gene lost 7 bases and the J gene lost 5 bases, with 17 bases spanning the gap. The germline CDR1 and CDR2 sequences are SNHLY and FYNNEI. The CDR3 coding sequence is TGTGCCAGCATTCATCGGCAGCCTTGGACCGGGGAGCTGTTTTTT. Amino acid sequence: CASIHRQPWTGELFF.

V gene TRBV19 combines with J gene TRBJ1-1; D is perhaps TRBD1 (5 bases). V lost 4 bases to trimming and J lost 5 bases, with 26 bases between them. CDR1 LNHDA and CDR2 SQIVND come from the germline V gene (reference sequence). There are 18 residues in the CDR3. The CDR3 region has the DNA TGTGCCAGTAGTAGGGACTATGCCGGGGCAGCGGCGAGAACTGAAGCTTTCTTT. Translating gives CASSRDYAGAAARTEAFF.

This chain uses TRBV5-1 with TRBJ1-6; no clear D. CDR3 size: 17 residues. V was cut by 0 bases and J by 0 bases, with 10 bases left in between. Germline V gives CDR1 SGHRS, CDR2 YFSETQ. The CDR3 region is CASSLVGGDSYNSPLHF. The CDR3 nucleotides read TGCGCCAGCAGCTTGGTCGGCGGCGACTCCTATAATTCACCCCTCCACTTT.

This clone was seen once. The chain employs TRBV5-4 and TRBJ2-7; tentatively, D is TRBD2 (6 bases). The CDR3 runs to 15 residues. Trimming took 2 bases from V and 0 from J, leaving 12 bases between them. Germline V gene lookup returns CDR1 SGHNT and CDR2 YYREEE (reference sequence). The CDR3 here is CASSLGDLSSYEQYF. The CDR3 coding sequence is TGTGCCAGCAGCTTAGGGGACTTAAGCTCCTACGAGCAGTACTTC.

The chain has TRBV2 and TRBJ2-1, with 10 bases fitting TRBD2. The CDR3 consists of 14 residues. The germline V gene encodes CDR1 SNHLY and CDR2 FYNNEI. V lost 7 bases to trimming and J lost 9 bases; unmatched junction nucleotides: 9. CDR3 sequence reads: CASIASGGAGEQFF. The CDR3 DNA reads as TGTGCCAGCATTGCCAGCGGGGGGGCGGGTGAGCAGTTCTTC.

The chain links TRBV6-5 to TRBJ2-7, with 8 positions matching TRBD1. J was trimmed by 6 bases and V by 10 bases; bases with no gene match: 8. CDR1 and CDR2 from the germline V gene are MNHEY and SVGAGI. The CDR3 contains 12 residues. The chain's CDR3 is CATGQGRSEQYF. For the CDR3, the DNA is TGTGCCACTGGACAGGGAAGGAGCGAGCAGTACTTC.

CDR3 nucleotide sequence: TGTGCCAGCAGCGCCCAGGTGGCGGGAGGGCGAGATACGCAGTATTTT. It translates to CASSAQVAGGRDTQYF. V gene TRBV9 combines with J gene TRBJ2-3; TRBD2 agrees at 9 bases. Germline CDR1 and CDR2: SGDLS and YYNGEE. The CDR3 length is 16 residues. After removal of 3 bases from V and 5 bases from J, the junction contained 10 bases not matched to a gene.

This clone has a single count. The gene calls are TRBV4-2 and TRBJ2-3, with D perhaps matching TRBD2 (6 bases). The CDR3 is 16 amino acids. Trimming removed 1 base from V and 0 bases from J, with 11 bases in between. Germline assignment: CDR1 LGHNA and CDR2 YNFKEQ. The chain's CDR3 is CASSQVSGTSTDTQYF. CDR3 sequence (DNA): TGTGCCAGCAGCCAAGTTAGCGGAACTAGCACAGATACGCAGTATTTT.

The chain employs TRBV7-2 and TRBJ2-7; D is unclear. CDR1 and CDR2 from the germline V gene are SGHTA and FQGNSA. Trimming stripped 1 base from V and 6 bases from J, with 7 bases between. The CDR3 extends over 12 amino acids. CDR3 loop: CASSLEWGEQYF. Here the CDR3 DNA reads TGTGCCAGCAGCTTAGAGTGGGGCGAGCAGTACTTC.

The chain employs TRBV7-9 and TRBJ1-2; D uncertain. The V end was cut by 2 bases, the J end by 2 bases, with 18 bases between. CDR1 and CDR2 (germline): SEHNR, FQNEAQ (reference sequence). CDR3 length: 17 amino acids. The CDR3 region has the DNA TGTGCCAGCAGCTTATCCCAACATACCTATGGGAACTATGGCTACACCTTC. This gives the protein CASSLSQHTYGNYGYTF.

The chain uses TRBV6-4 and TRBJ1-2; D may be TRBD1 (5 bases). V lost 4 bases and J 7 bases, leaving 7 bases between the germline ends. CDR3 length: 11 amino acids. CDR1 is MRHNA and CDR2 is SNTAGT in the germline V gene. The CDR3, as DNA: TGTGCCAGCAGTGGTGGGGGTGGCTACACCTTC. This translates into CASSGGGGYTF.